This T cell receptor beta chain came from a study of T cells and Merkel cell carcinoma outcomes. The CDR3 consists of 17 residues. In germline, CDR1 is MGHRA, CDR2 YSYEKL. V lost 3 bases to trimming and J lost 7 bases; unmatched junction nucleotides: 10. This clone was observed once. TCRdb's copy holds only in-frame clones and misses some; the assay was immunoSEQ multiplex PCR. The sample carries 15,000 to 25,000 clones, over 70% recorded once. This chain links TRBV4-1 with TRBJ2-1; 12 bases match TRBD2. The sequenced sample consisted of tumor tissue from Merkel cell carcinoma. This sequence originates from a human donor with Merkel cell carcinoma. The CDR3 reads CASSHPFLAGGLNEQFF. CDR3 sequence (DNA): TGCGCCAGCAGCCACCCTTTTCTAGCGGGGGGGCTTAATGAGCAGTTCTTC.